This TCR beta chain was retrieved from a study of blood T cells in healthy people across ages. This CDR3 contains 18 residues. The germline CDR1 and CDR2 sequences are SGDLS and YYNGEE. Trimming pared 5 bases from V and 0 bases from J, leaving 21 bases between. Together with a sample-barcoded 5' primer, a J-beta primer mix was included in a second PCR lasting roughly 6 to 12 cycles. TCRdb re-analysed the 5' RACE reads in MiXCR, keeping a single row per CDR3 protein. The table has fewer than 2,000,000 distinct CDR3 sequences, about 32% seen once. This TCR was recovered from a woman aged 30 to 39 in good health. The sequenced sample was blood. The V and J genes are TRBV9 and TRBJ2-1; D may match TRBD1 or TRBD2 (5 bases each). The CDR3 loop is CASSVRGPTESSYNEQFF. In nucleotides, the CDR3 is TGTGCCAGCAGTGTACGGGGACCGACGGAGAGCTCCTACAATGAGCAGTTCTTC.